This TCR delta chain was profiled in a study of gamma-delta T cells after stem cell transplantation. The CDR3 covers 18 residues. Germline CDR1 GEAIGNYY, CDR2 EKD. The V segment lost 0 bases and the J segment 1 base; nucleotides outside the gene matches: 9. By sample share, this clone is medium-sized. TCRdb processed the RT-PCR reads again with the CATT caller. The sample holds 4,500 to 5,500 delta-chain clones, around a tenth seen once. The clonotype comes from a human donor. It is not recorded whose cells these are; they may come from a transplant donor. Material for sequencing was gamma-delta T cells. V gene TRDV2 combines with J gene TRDJ1; 11 bases align to TRDD3. CDR3 nucleotides: TGTGCCTGTGACACCTATTCCCTACTGGGGGATAGCACCGATAAACTCATCTTT. Protein: CACDTYSLLGDSTDKLIF.